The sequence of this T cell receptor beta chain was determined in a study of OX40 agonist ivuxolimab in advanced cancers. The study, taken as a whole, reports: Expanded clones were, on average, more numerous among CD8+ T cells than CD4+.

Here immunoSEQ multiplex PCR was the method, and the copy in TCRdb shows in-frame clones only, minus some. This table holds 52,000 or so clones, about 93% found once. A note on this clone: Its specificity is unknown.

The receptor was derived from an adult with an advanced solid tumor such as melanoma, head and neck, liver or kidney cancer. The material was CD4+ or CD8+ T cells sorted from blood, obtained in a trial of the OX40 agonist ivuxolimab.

CDR3 bases: TGTGCCAGCACCCACGGGGTAGCGGGGGGGGGTGAGCAGTTCTTC. This encodes CASTHGVAGGGEQFF. The chain links TRBV28 to TRBJ2-1; the match to TRBD2 covers 11 bases. V was pared by 7 bases and J by 9 bases, with 11 bases of the junction left unmatched. The CDR3 loop spans 15 amino acids. Germline V gene sequence: CDR1 MDHEN, CDR2 SYDVKM.